The next 23 T cell receptor beta chains were all read from a single sample in a study of T-cell memory formation after mild COVID-19. MiXCR was run by TCRdb on the 5' RACE reads, yielding one entry per CDR3 protein. This sample has under 400,000 distinct CDR3 sequences, with around a fifth found just once. Material for sequencing was PBMCs or a T cell subset sorted from them (not recorded which). The receptors derive from an adult woman who had mild COVID-19 (a few samples of this study predate the infection). Cell type and time point are not known.

This clonotype was observed a few times. In nucleotides, the CDR3 is TGTGCCAGCAGACCCTCGAGGGCGGGGCACTCTGGGGCCAACGTCCTGACTTTC. Protein product: CASRPSRAGHSGANVLTF. The chain employs TRBV7-9 and TRBJ2-6; maybe TRBD2 (6 bases). Germline V gene data show CDR1 as SEHNR and CDR2 as FQNEAQ (reference sequence). The CDR3 is 18 residues long. With 6 bases removed from V and 0 bases from J, the gap between germline ends came to 18 bases.

This clonotype was detected ten times or more. The V call is TRBV24-1, the J call TRBJ2-7; a possible D gene is TRBD2 (5 bases). With 3 bases removed from V and 3 bases from J, the gap between germline ends came to 17 bases. The germline V gene encodes CDR1 KGHDR and CDR2 SFDVKD. The CDR3 covers 16 residues. This CDR3 is CATSDKPKSGSYEQYF. CDR3 nucleotides: TGTGCCACCAGTGATAAGCCGAAGAGCGGAAGCTACGAGCAGTACTTC.

The chain is built from TRBV6-5 and TRBJ1-1, with D perhaps matching TRBD1 (5 bases). CDR1 is MNHEY, CDR2 SVGAGI, per germline. The CDR3 consists of 15 residues. Trimming removed 0 bases from V and 6 bases from J, with 14 bases in between. The CDR3 here is CASSYSGTGAAEAFF. CDR3 DNA sequence: TGTGCCAGCAGTTACTCGGGGACGGGAGCGGCTGAAGCTTTCTTT.

This clonotype was seen only a few times. The rearrangement joins TRBV20-1 to TRBJ1-2, with 10 bases matching TRBD1. Per germline, CDR1 DFQATT and CDR2 SNEGSKA (reference sequence). V gave up 0 bases and J gave up 7 bases; unmatched junction bases: 5. This CDR3 is built from 14 residues. The CDR3, as DNA: TGCAGTGCTAGAGAGGGACAGGGGTCCAGTGGCTACACCTTC. It codes for CSAREGQGSSGYTF.

This clonotype was counted between two and nine times. V usage is TRBV24-1 and J usage is TRBJ2-1, with D hard to call. This CDR3 is 13 amino acids long. Germline CDR1 KGHDR, CDR2 SFDVKD. The germline V and J ends were trimmed by 3 bases and 8 bases, with 10 bases remaining between them. In DNA form, the CDR3 reads TGTGCCACCAGTGATGCCCTATCGTATGAGCAGTTCTTC. Protein sequence: CATSDALSYEQFF.

The chain has TRBV5-5 and TRBJ1-1, with D hard to call. The V and J ends lost 3 bases and 5 bases respectively, with 14 bases between them. Germline values: CDR1 SGHKS, CDR2 YYEKEE (reference sequence). The CDR3 is 14 amino acids. CDR3: CASSWSGTQTEAFF. CDR3 DNA: TGTGCCAGCAGCTGGTCGGGCACGCAAACTGAAGCTTTCTTT.

This clonotype has just a few counts. V and J are TRBV5-1 and TRBJ2-4; perhaps TRBD2 as D (7 bases). The V gene's germline CDR1 is SGHRS and CDR2 YFSETQ. The V and J ends lost 4 bases and 1 base respectively, with 18 bases between them. This CDR3 contains 17 residues. The CDR3 DNA is TGCGCCAGCAGCCCTGGGGGGGGGGCCGGGGCCAAAAACATTCAGTACTTC. Its protein product is CASSPGGGAGAKNIQYF.

This clonotype occurred once. The chain is built from TRBV20-1 and TRBJ2-7; 7 bases align to TRBD2. The CDR3 has 15 amino acids. Germline V gene data show CDR1 as DFQATT and CDR2 as SNEGSKA (reference sequence). V lost 4 bases to trimming and J lost 0 bases; unmatched junction nucleotides: 9. The CDR3 nucleotides read TGCAGTGCTATTCCAAGCGGACTAGTCTCCTACGAGCAGTACTTC. It encodes CSAIPSGLVSYEQYF.

V is TRBV7-9 and J is TRBJ2-3; 12 bases are shared with TRBD2. The trim removed 5 bases at V and 3 bases at J, leaving 9 bases unmatched. The germline CDR1 and CDR2 sequences are SEHNR and FQNEAQ (reference sequence). The CDR3 consists of 17 residues. CDR3 loop: CASSAPPSGRATDTQYF. The CDR3 coding sequence is TGTGCCAGCAGCGCCCCTCCTAGCGGGAGGGCGACAGATACGCAGTATTTT.

The chain links TRBV10-3 to TRBJ2-5; no clear D gene. V shed 8 bases and J shed 0 bases, with 7 bases lying between them. The CDR3 sequence is 12 residues long. Looked up from germline, CDR1 is ENHRY and CDR2 is SYGVKD. The CDR3 is CAIAKNQETQYF. As DNA, the CDR3 is TGTGCCATCGCCAAAAACCAAGAGACCCAGTACTTC.

In this sample, this clonotype turned up a few times. The V call is TRBV2, the J call TRBJ1-5; 10 positions match TRBD1. Looked up from germline, CDR1 is SNHLY and CDR2 is FYNNEI. The CDR3 is 15 amino acids. Losses at the gene ends were 6 bases for V and 3 bases for J; bases not matched to a gene: 5. In DNA form, the CDR3 reads TGTGCCAGCAGCTCGGACAGGGGGTACAATCAGCCCCAGCATTTT. Its protein is CASSSDRGYNQPQHF.

This rearrangement joins TRBV7-2 to TRBJ2-7; tentatively, D is TRBD1 or TRBD2 (5 bases each). V lost 1 base, J lost 0 bases, and 13 bases lay in between. The CDR3 consists of 16 residues. The germline gives CDR1 SGHTA, CDR2 FQGNSA. The DNA for the CDR3 is TGTGCCAGCAGCTTAGGTGGGACGTTAAGCTCCTACGAGCAGTACTTC. Its translation: CASSLGGTLSSYEQYF.

This clonotype was seen only a few times. V gene TRBV7-9 combines with J gene TRBJ2-1; 12 bases line up with TRBD1. Unmatched junction bases numbered 9, after V lost 6 bases and J lost 9 bases. The CDR3 length is 15 residues. The germline V gene has CDR1 SEHNR and CDR2 FQNEAQ (reference sequence). CDR3 loop: CASSLKGQGAVEQFF. The CDR3 nucleotides are TGTGCCAGCAGTCTCAAGGGACAGGGGGCGGTTGAGCAGTTCTTC. Based on the CDR3 plus reference TRBV7-9 and TRBJ2-1, the full variable domain is DTGVSQNPRHKITKRGQNVTFRCDPISEHNRLYWYRQTLGQGPEFLTYFQNEAQLEKSRLLSDRFSAERPKGSFSTLEIQRTEQGDSAMYLCASSLKGQGAVEQFFGPGTRLTVL.

This chain links TRBV18 with TRBJ1-2; perhaps TRBD1 as D (6 bases). Per germline, CDR1 KGHSH and CDR2 LQKENI. This CDR3 spans 14 amino acids. The ends were cut back, 0 bases at V and 3 bases at J, with 8 bases in the middle. CDR3 residues: CASSPPWGHYGYTF. The CDR3 nucleotides read TGTGCCAGCTCACCACCGTGGGGGCACTATGGCTACACCTTC.

J is TRBJ2-3 and V is TRBV10-3; 10 nucleotides match TRBD1. CDR1 and CDR2 (germline): ENHRY, SYGVKD. The CDR3 spans 15 residues. V was pared by 7 bases and J by 5 bases, with 9 bases of the junction left unmatched. Here the CDR3 DNA reads TGTGCCATCAAGACAGGGGGCGCATCGGAAGATACGCAGTATTTT. The encoded protein is CAIKTGGASEDTQYF.

This clonotype turned up a few times. The chain employs TRBV6-5 and TRBJ2-6; 7 bases fit TRBD1. V gave up 5 bases and J gave up 0 bases; unmatched junction bases: 4. The CDR3 sequence is 16 residues long. In germline, CDR1 is MNHEY, CDR2 SVGAGI. The DNA of the CDR3 is TGTGCCAGCAGTCAGGGGGTCCGCTCTGGGGCCAACGTCCTGACTTTC. Amino acid sequence: CASSQGVRSGANVLTF.

This clonotype has only a few counts. In nucleotides, the CDR3 is TGTGCCAGCAGCGACCCCAGGACAGACTACAATGAGCAGTTCTTC. Amino acid sequence: CASSDPRTDYNEQFF. The V and J genes are TRBV6-6 and TRBJ2-1; weak D call: TRBD1 (6 bases). Trimming pared 6 bases from V and 3 bases from J, leaving 15 bases between. Per the germline V gene, CDR1 is MNHNY and CDR2 is SVGAGI (reference sequence). This CDR3 is built from 15 residues.

A few counts support this clonotype. The chain employs TRBV5-1 and TRBJ1-2; tentatively, D is TRBD1 (6 bases). This CDR3 is 15 amino acids long. Trimming took off 1 base at V and 0 bases at J, with 10 bases between the two ends. The germline gives CDR1 SGHRS, CDR2 YFSETQ. The CDR3 region is CASSLTTGTNYGYTF. For the CDR3, the DNA is TGCGCCAGCAGCTTGACTACAGGGACTAACTATGGCTACACCTTC.

This clonotype has just a few counts. The chain couples TRBV24-1 to TRBJ1-4; 7 bases are a match to TRBD1. V shed 5 bases and J 7 bases; nucleotides not matched to a gene: 0. Germline V lookup: CDR1 KGHDR, CDR2 SFDVKD. CDR3 length: 12 residues. The CDR3 sequence: CATSGDSEKLFF. The DNA of the CDR3 is TGTGCCACCAGTGGGGACAGTGAAAAACTGTTTTTT.

The rearrangement uses TRBV12-3 or TRBV12-4 and TRBJ2-7; tentative D call: TRBD1 (5 bases). The CDR3 totals 14 residues. Trimming left V 3 bases short and J 0 bases short, with 9 bases between. This CDR3 is CASSFRQSSYEQYF. DNA of the CDR3: TGTGCCAGCAGTTTTAGACAGTCCTCCTACGAGCAGTACTTC.

The table lists this clonotype with a few counts. This chain uses TRBV19 with TRBJ2-7; TRBD1 matches 7 bases. Germline trimming cut 3 bases from V and 2 bases from J; bases unmatched to any gene: 7. Germline V gene lookup returns CDR1 LNHDA and CDR2 SQIVND (reference sequence). The CDR3 has 15 residues. The CDR3 region is CASSIPGTATYEQYF. DNA for the CDR3: TGTGCCAGTAGTATTCCCGGGACAGCTACCTACGAGCAGTACTTC.

The V call is TRBV7-6, the J call TRBJ2-2; TRBD2 agrees at 12 bases. In germline, CDR1 is SGHVS, CDR2 FNYEAQ. There are 15 residues in the CDR3. After removal of 5 bases from V and 5 bases from J, the junction contained 3 bases not matched to a gene. The CDR3 region is CASSRGTSGTGELFF. Here the CDR3 DNA reads TGTGCCAGCAGCAGGGGGACTAGCGGGACCGGGGAGCTGTTTTTT.

Only a few counts were recorded for this clonotype. V usage is TRBV29-1 and J usage is TRBJ2-5; no firm D call. V shed 5 bases and J shed 5 bases, with 9 bases lying between them. The CDR3 loop spans 11 amino acids. Germline values: CDR1 SQVTM, CDR2 ANQGSEA. The CDR3 region has the DNA TGCAGCGTTTCTGGGCTGGAGACCCAGTACTTC. This encodes CSVSGLETQYF.